This TCR beta chain originates from a study of OX40 agonist ivuxolimab in advanced cancers. Here immunoSEQ multiplex PCR was the method, and the copy in TCRdb shows in-frame clones only, minus some. The sample shows some 71,000 clones, 70% to 90% of them seen only once. The ends lost 3 bases at V and 0 bases at J; junction bases unmatched: 10. CDR3 length equals 18 residues. Germline V gene data show CDR1 as MNHEY and CDR2 as SMNVEV (reference sequence). This TCR was recovered from an adult with an advanced solid tumor such as melanoma, head and neck, liver or kidney cancer. The genes are TRBV27 and TRBJ2-3; 9 nucleotides agree with TRBD2. The sequencing here drew on CD4+ or CD8+ T cells sorted from blood, taken in a trial of the OX40 agonist ivuxolimab. The DNA of the CDR3 is TGTGCCAGCAGTTTCCGGAGGGGCGGGGGGGCTAGCACAGATACGCAGTATTTT. Its protein product is CASSFRRGGGASTDTQYF.